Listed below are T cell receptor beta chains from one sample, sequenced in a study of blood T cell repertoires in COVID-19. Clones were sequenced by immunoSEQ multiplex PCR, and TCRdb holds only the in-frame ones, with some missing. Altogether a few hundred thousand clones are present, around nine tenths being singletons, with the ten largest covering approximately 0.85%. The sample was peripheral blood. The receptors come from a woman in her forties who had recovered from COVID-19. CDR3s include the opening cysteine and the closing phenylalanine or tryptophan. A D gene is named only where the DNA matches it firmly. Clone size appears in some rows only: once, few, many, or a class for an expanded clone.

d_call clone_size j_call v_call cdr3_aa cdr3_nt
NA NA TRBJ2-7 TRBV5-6 CASHLRGSYEQYF TGTGCCAGCCACCTCCGGGGGAGCTACGAGCAGTACTTC
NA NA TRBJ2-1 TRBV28 CAGGRGSSYNEQFF TGTGCCGGGGGCAGGGGCAGCTCCTACAATGAGCAGTTCTTC
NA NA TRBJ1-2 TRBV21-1 CASSKVYGGGYTF TGTGCCAGCAGCAAAGTCTACGGGGGAGGCTACACCTTC
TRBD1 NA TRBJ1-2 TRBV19 CASSNDRGYGYTF TGTGCCAGTAGTAACGACAGGGGGTATGGCTACACCTTC
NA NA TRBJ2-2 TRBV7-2 CASSFFLGGWGTGELFF TGTGCCAGCAGCTTCTTCCTTGGCGGGTGGGGCACCGGGGAGCTGTTTTTT
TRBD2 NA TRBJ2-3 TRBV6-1 CASSELPGLAGVNTQYF TGTGCCAGCAGTGAGCTCCCGGGACTAGCGGGAGTGAATACGCAGTATTTT
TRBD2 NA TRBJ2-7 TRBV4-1 CASSLKRGTYEQYF TGCGCCAGCAGTCTAAAGCGGGGAACCTACGAGCAGTACTTC
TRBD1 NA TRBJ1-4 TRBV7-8 CASSKTPGGGENEKLFF TGTGCCAGCAGCAAAACTCCAGGGGGCGGTGAGAATGAAAAACTGTTTTTT
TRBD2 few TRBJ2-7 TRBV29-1 CSVDGREGLDEQYF TGCAGCGTTGACGGGCGGGAGGGCTTGGACGAGCAGTACTTC
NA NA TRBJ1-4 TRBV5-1 CASSLAVGAEKLFF TGCGCCAGCAGCTTGGCCGTTGGGGCTGAAAAACTGTTTTTT
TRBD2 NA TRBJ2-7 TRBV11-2 CASSQGTSGTHEQYF TGTGCCAGCAGCCAAGGGACTAGCGGGACCCACGAGCAGTACTTC
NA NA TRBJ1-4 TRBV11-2 CASSRLRGSNEKLFF TGTGCCAGCTCCCGTCTTCGAGGATCTAATGAAAAACTGTTTTTT
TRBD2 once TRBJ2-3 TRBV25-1 CASSRRGSGTDTQYF TGTGCCAGCAGTAGGCGCGGGAGTGGTACAGATACGCAGTATTTT
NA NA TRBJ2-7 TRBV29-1 CSARGMGTDEQYF TGCAGCGCCCGGGGGATGGGGACCGACGAGCAGTACTTC
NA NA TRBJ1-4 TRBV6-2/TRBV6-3 CASSYSTVGGTEKLFF TGTGCCAGCAGTTACTCGACGGTCGGAGGTACTGAAAAACTGTTTTTT
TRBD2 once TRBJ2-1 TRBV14 CASSQHPGLGLLGEQFF TGTGCCAGCAGCCAGCACCCGGGACTAGGGCTCTTGGGTGAGCAGTTCTTC
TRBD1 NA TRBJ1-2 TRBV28 CASRPTGYYGYTF TGTGCCAGCAGGCCGACAGGGTACTATGGCTACACCTTC